This T cell receptor beta chain was identified in a study of Graves' ophthalmopathy and Graves' hyperthyroidism. There are 15 residues in the CDR3. From germline, CDR1 is SGHDT and CDR2 YYEEEE. Losses at the gene ends were 4 bases for V and 3 bases for J; bases not matched to a gene: 6. Amplified material comprised TCR beta CDR3 regions derived from RNA transcripts. In the first round, RT-PCR was carried out with HTBI primers, and a multiplex PCR formed the second round. TCRdb re-derived calls from the multiplex PCR reads in MiXCR, one entry per CDR3 protein. Among 400,000 to 450,000 distinct CDR3 sequences, under 25% were seen once, and the ten largest hold approximately 3%. This clonotype was recorded many times.

The TCR comes from a young woman with stable Graves' hyperthyroidism. Material: peripheral blood. The genes are TRBV5-6 and TRBJ2-7; 11 nucleotides agree with TRBD2. CDR3 nucleotide sequence: TGTGCCAGCAGCCGGGGGACTAGCGGTTACTACGAGCAGTACTTC. Encoded protein: CASSRGTSGYYEQYF.